These 14 T cell receptor beta chains share one sample of origin, sequenced in a study of vaccination and CD4 T cells after COVID-19. No antigen has been identified for these receptors. Researchers used the Oncomine TCR Beta short-read assay to sequence DNA from cultured CD4+ T cells. TCRdb re-analysed the PCR reads in MiXCR, keeping a single row per CDR3 protein. The data show 20,000 or so distinct CDR3 sequences, roughly 33% seen once. The sample's treatment: roughly nine-day PBMC culture with coronavirus spike peptide pools or control peptides (ViraFEST assay). The sequenced material came from cultured CD4+ T cells from blood. The receptors were sampled from a human donor with COVID-19.

V is TRBV28 and J is TRBJ1-1; 8 bases are shared with TRBD1. The junction had 17 bases not matched to a gene; V was cut back by 4 bases and J by 10 bases. Germline lookup yields CDR1 MDHEN and CDR2 SYDVKM. The CDR3 length is 16 residues. In DNA, the CDR3 is TGTGCCAGCAGTTCAGCTGAACTAGGACAGGGACACGGAGCTTTCTTT. Amino acids: CASSSAELGQGHGAFF.

The chain uses TRBV20-1 and TRBJ1-2, with 7 bases lining up with TRBD1. This CDR3 has 14 residues. V gave up 0 bases and J gave up 6 bases; unmatched junction bases: 7. CDR1 DFQATT and CDR2 SNEGSKA come from the germline V gene (reference sequence). The chain's CDR3 is CSAREDRFVHGYTF. The CDR3 DNA sequence: TGCAGTGCTAGAGAGGACAGGTTTGTGCATGGCTACACCTTC.

The V gene is TRBV11-3, the J gene TRBJ1-2, with TRBD1 as a possible D gene (5 bases). CDR3 size: 12 residues. The V end lost 5 bases, the J end lost 8 bases, and 12 bases lay between the germline ends. Germline CDR1 and CDR2: SGHNT and YENEEA. The CDR3 DNA reads as TGTGCCAGCAGCGGCAGGGATGTCGGCTACACCTTC. This codes for CASSGRDVGYTF.

This clonotype was seen a handful of times. V and J are TRBV19 and TRBJ2-5, with TRBD2 matching over 11 bases. J gave up 2 bases and V 4 bases, and 6 bases lay outside the gene matches. This CDR3 comprises 16 residues. Germline V gene data show CDR1 as LNHDA and CDR2 as SQIVND (reference sequence). CDR3 nucleotide sequence: TGTGCCAGTAGTACCCGACTAGCGGGGATACAAGAGACCCAGTACTTC. This translates into CASSTRLAGIQETQYF.

This clonotype was seen a handful of times. This chain links TRBV10-3 with TRBJ2-5; D is unresolved. Germline V gives CDR1 ENHRY, CDR2 SYGVKD. The length of the CDR3 is 13 residues. V lost 5 bases to trimming and J lost 2 bases, with 9 bases between them. CDR3 in DNA: TGTGCCATCAGTACGACGGAGCAAGAGACCCAGTACTTC. Translating gives CAISTTEQETQYF.

The chain uses TRBV20-1 and TRBJ1-4; D is ambiguous. Deletions cut 2 bases from V and 0 bases from J, with 7 bases between. The CDR3 extends over 14 amino acids. Germline V CDR1 and CDR2: DFQATT, SNEGSKA (reference sequence). The CDR3 nucleotides are TGCAGTGCTAGATCCACGGCAACTAATGAAAAACTGTTTTTT. Protein product: CSARSTATNEKLFF.

This clonotype turned up a few times. This chain connects TRBV7-9 to TRBJ1-2, with 10 bases lining up with TRBD1. V shed 5 bases and J 4 bases; nucleotides not matched to a gene: 10. The length of the CDR3 is 16 residues. In germline, CDR1 is SEHNR, CDR2 FQNEAQ (reference sequence). The CDR3 here is CASSTTDRGLSYGYTF. The CDR3 nucleotides are TGTGCCAGCAGCACCACTGACAGGGGGCTAAGCTATGGCTACACCTTC.

The rearrangement uses TRBV19 and TRBJ1-6, with D possibly matching TRBD1 (6 bases). CDR1 LNHDA and CDR2 SQIVND come from the germline V gene (reference sequence). This CDR3 comprises 14 residues. V was trimmed by 9 bases and J by 0 bases, leaving 9 bases between them. This chain's CDR3 is CASLDSSYNSPLHF. DNA for the CDR3: TGTGCCAGCCTGGACAGCTCCTATAATTCACCCCTCCACTTT. Using reference TRBV19 and TRBJ1-6 for the parts outside the CDR3, the full variable domain is DGGITQSPKYLFRKEGQNVTLSCEQNLNHDAMYWYRQDPGQGLRLIYYSQIVNDFQKGDIAEGYSVSREKKESFPLTVTSAQKNPTAFYLCASLDSSYNSPLHFGNGTRLTVT.

A few counts support this clonotype. This sequence joins TRBV20-1 and TRBJ2-3, with 8 bases that match TRBD1. The germline V gene has CDR1 DFQATT and CDR2 SNEGSKA (reference sequence). The CDR3 runs to 15 residues. With V trimmed by 4 bases and J by 2 bases, 8 bases remained unmatched. The DNA of the CDR3 is TGCAGTGCTATACACAGGGGGATGCACACAGATACGCAGTATTTT. The encoded protein is CSAIHRGMHTDTQYF.

Within the sample, this clonotype is medium-sized. The rearrangement links TRBV6-1 to TRBJ1-2; tentatively, D is TRBD1 (5 bases). The CDR3 totals 15 residues. CDR1 is MNHNS and CDR2 is SASEGT in the germline V gene. Trimming took 8 bases from V and 8 from J, leaving 24 bases between them. CDR3 in amino acids: CASRRIQDSKAGYTF. In DNA, the CDR3 is TGTGCCAGCCGTCGCATACAGGACTCTAAAGCCGGCTACACCTTC.

The chain links TRBV23-1 to TRBJ1-2, with D possibly being TRBD1 (5 bases). TRBV23-1 is recorded as an ORF, its role being uncertain. V shed 3 bases and J shed 2 bases, with 13 bases lying between them. The CDR3 sequence is 15 residues long. The CDR3 is CASSHKDGGNYGYTF. CDR3 sequence (DNA): TGCGCCAGCAGTCATAAGGACGGGGGAAACTATGGCTACACCTTC.

V usage is TRBV14 and J usage is TRBJ2-5, with D possibly being TRBD2 (5 bases). The V and J ends lost 1 base and 9 bases respectively, with 15 bases between them. Germline values: CDR1 SGHDN, CDR2 FVKESK. The CDR3 loop spans 14 amino acids. DNA for the CDR3: TGTGCCAGCAGCCAAGCTGCACTCGTCGGGGCCCAGTACTTC. Its translation is CASSQAALVGAQYF.

The V and J genes are TRBV10-3 and TRBJ1-2, with a weak D call TRBD1 (5 bases). The V gene's germline CDR1 is ENHRY and CDR2 SYGVKD. Between the trimmed V and J ends, which lost 2 bases and 8 bases, there was a span of 12 bases. The CDR3 has 13 residues. For the CDR3, the DNA is TGTGCCATCAGTGAGGGGGGAGAGCCCGGCTACACCTTC. It codes for CAISEGGEPGYTF.

Only a few counts were recorded for this clonotype. This rearrangement joins TRBV6-1 to TRBJ1-1; D gene ambiguous. The germline V gene has CDR1 MNHNS and CDR2 SASEGT. The ends were cut back, 7 bases at V and 5 bases at J, with 8 bases in the middle. The CDR3 has 11 amino acids. The CDR3: CASNRGTEAFF. CDR3 nucleotide sequence: TGTGCCAGCAATAGAGGGACTGAAGCTTTCTTT.